This T cell receptor (beta chain) was sequenced for a study of T-cell memory formation after mild COVID-19 (TCRdb year 2021). Context from the whole study: Most TCR sequence clusters were specific to one of the two donors. Two young, previously healthy adult volunteers, one female and one male, were included in the cohort. In a couple of donors, T-cell clones that expanded and contracted after mild COVID-19 were tracked by sequencing TCRalpha and TCRbeta repertoires over time. The investigation overall reported the following: Clones that contracted from day 15 to 85 showed balanced CD4/CD8 phenotypes, whereas a second wave of clones that expanded from day 15 to 37 leaned towards CD4+. The second-wave clones that peaked on day 37 were not confirmed to be SARS-CoV-2 specific. The study included only a couple of mild cases, and larger cohorts that include severe cases with pre-infection samples were judged to be necessary. Contracting CD4+ clones turned up mainly in the CM and EM memory subsets, whereas EMRA was where CD8+ clones were enriched. The detection of some responding clones in pre-infection memory suggests that pre-existing cross-reactive memory T cells joined the SARS-CoV-2 response.

PBMCs were isolated by Ficoll-Paque density gradient centrifugation. About this clonotype: No cognate antigen has been identified for it. Within one base of it there is no much larger clone, and no base qualities were kept.

TCRdb records Illumina NovaSeq 6000 as the sequencer. TCRalpha and TCRbeta cDNA libraries were built by 5'RACE with constant-segment primers, adding sample barcodes and unique molecular identifiers. RNA was extracted from every sample with Trizol reagent. The libraries were amplified in two PCR steps, and the second step added a second sample barcode and Illumina TruSeq adapters. The libraries were sequenced on an Illumina NovaSeq using 2 x 150 bp paired-end reads. The original pipeline was this. With migec v1.2.7, reads were demultiplexed and then collapsed into UMI-guided consensus sequences. Using mixcr v2.1.11, the UMI consensuses were aligned to TRA and TRB V and J templates and assembled into clonotypes. A clonotype was counted as expanded or contracted only if both edgeR and NoisET called the change significant, with noise models trained on biological replicates. For edgeR calls, the cutoffs were a false discovery rate-adjusted p below 0.01 and a log2 fold-change threshold of 1. As an exploratory analysis of dynamics, PCA with hierarchical clustering was applied to max-normalized trajectories of the 1000 most abundant clonotypes. The CD4 or CD8 phenotype of responding clones was assigned using the separately sequenced CD4+ and CD8+ repertoires. TCRdb reran the public reads through fastp at Q25 and MiXCR, keeping productive beta chains. When rows share a CDR3 protein, they turn into one entry using the most common DNA and genes. TCRdb assigned the V and J calls; the authors' analysis was not used. The sample contains 550,000 to 700,000 distinct CDR3 sequences, about a sixth of them found a single time. Of the sample, 9.5% to 15% is held by the ten largest clones.

The CDR3 sequence holds 15 residues, the cysteine and phenylalanine included. Only the CDR3 portion is preserved as DNA: 45 bases, with reading frame beginning at the first base. Trimming costs V 1 base and J 8 bases, and their ends lie 15 bases apart. CDR1 and CDR2 were assigned from the germline V gene as SGHDN and FVKESK. What was sequenced was PBMCs or a T cell subset sorted from them (not recorded which). The sequence derives from an adult woman who had mild COVID-19 (a few samples of this study predate the infection). The sample titles of this study are shuffled in the database, so cell type and time point are left out; the donor was told from shared clones. Rearrangement joined TRBV14 to TRBJ2-1; D gene: possibly TRBD1, on 6 matching bases. The DNA reads as follows: TGTGCCAGCAGCCAAGTAAGGGGGATTGCGGATGAGCAGTTCTTC. Translated, this gives CASSQVRGIADEQFF.